These 2 T cell receptor beta chains came from one sample sequenced in a study of blood T cells in healthy people across ages. A J-beta primer mix and a sample-barcoded 5' primer were used in a second PCR of roughly 7 to 12 cycles. One entry per CDR3 protein, called by TCRdb with MiXCR from the 5' RACE reads. The sample includes about 670,000 distinct CDR3 sequences, over 40% of them seen just once. Sequencing was performed on blood. These receptors came from a woman of 80 years or more in good health.

V is TRBV6-2 or TRBV6-3 and J is TRBJ2-7; D is tentatively TRBD1 or TRBD2 (5 bases each). Germline V CDR1 and CDR2: MNHEY, SVGEGT. V lost 6 bases and J 4 bases, leaving 19 bases between the germline ends. The CDR3 is made up of 15 amino acids. As DNA, the CDR3 is TGTGCCAGCAGGGGTTCGGGGACGAGACCTTACGAGCAGTACTTC. Protein sequence: CASRGSGTRPYEQYF.

V is TRBV7-9 and J is TRBJ2-3; no definite D call. Germline-derived CDR1 and CDR2 are SEHNR and FQNEAQ (reference sequence). This CDR3 comprises 14 residues. Trimming cost V 5 bases and J 4 bases, with 13 bases left between them. CDR3 DNA sequence: TGTGCCAGCAGCCCCCTTGGTGCGTCAGATACGCAGTATTTT. This translates into CASSPLGASDTQYF.